Below, 3 T cell receptor beta chains from the same sample are listed, as sequenced in a study of cytomegalovirus exposure and HLA in healthy donors. The PCR contained 60 Vbeta and 13 Jbeta primers. Generated by immunoSEQ multiplex PCR, the TCRdb table keeps only in-frame clones and is missing some. In the table there are over 85,000 clones, approximately 71% of which are singletons. Specimen: PBMCs. These receptors originate from a female donor in good health and CMV-seronegative.

This clone was recorded only once. The chain combines TRBV5-6 with TRBJ1-3; D gene unclear. V lost 1 base to trimming and J lost 0 bases, with 8 bases between them. The CDR3 sequence is 15 residues long. CDR1 and CDR2 from the germline V gene are SGHDT and YYEEEE. This chain's CDR3 is CASSLPAGSGNTIYF. CDR3 nucleotides: TGTGCCAGCAGCTTGCCCGCAGGCTCTGGAAACACCATATATTTT.

V usage is TRBV2 and J usage is TRBJ2-6, with 7 bases identical to TRBD1. CDR3 length: 18 amino acids. The germline V gene has CDR1 SNHLY and CDR2 FYNNEI. V shed 4 bases and J 0 bases; nucleotides not matched to a gene: 9. The CDR3: CASSARGQALSGANVLTF. CDR3 DNA sequence: TGTGCCAGCAGTGCTCGTGGACAGGCCCTCTCTGGGGCCAACGTCCTGACTTTC.

The CDR3 loop is CASSFHARQETQYF. For the CDR3, the DNA is TGTGCCAGCAGTTTCCACGCCCGACAGGAGACCCAGTACTTC. This chain joins TRBV27 and TRBJ2-5, with D possibly TRBD1 on 5 matching bases. This CDR3 has 14 amino acids. Germline V gene sequence: CDR1 MNHEY, CDR2 SMNVEV (reference sequence). Trimming stripped 3 bases from V and 5 bases from J, with 13 bases between.